The text below deals with one T cell receptor beta chain. The sequenced template was RNA, covering the TCR beta CDR3 region. The first round was an RT-PCR with HTBI primers, and the second round was a multiplex PCR. MiXCR, applied by TCRdb to the multiplex PCR reads, yields one record per CDR3 protein. Of hundreds of thousands of distinct CDR3 sequences detected, about a fifth appear once; the ten largest clones hold around 6.5%. The germline CDR1 and CDR2 sequences are SNHLY and FYNNEI. The CDR3 is 18 residues long. Trimming shortened V by 7 bases and J by 5 bases, and 27 bases separated the two germline ends. This record comes from a study of Graves' ophthalmopathy and Graves' hyperthyroidism.

V gene TRBV2 combines with J gene TRBJ1-5, with a weak D call TRBD1 (6 bases). This receptor was obtained from a woman aged 18-29 years with stable Graves' hyperthyroidism. Some clones in this sample may be carry-over from other donors' samples. Material for sequencing was peripheral blood. CDR3 region: CASTGPLYKGTLHQPQHF. For the CDR3, the DNA is TGTGCCAGCACCGGTCCCCTATATAAAGGGACACTGCATCAGCCCCAGCATTTT.